This T cell receptor (beta chain) was recorded in a study of memory CD4+ T cells and cytomegalovirus serostatus. The table came from immunoSEQ multiplex PCR; TCRdb's copy has only in-frame clones and leaves some out. The sample holds about 25,000 clones, 75% to 85% seen once. Germline V gene data show CDR1 as ENHRY and CDR2 as SYGVKD. This CDR3 contains 14 residues. V shed 3 bases, J shed 5 bases, and the junction held 2 bases outside the gene matches. Single viable CD3+CD4+CD8-CD45RO+ cells were sorted as the memory CD4+ T cells. V gene TRBV10-3 combines with J gene TRBJ2-7, with 12 bases matching TRBD1. The sequenced sample was memory CD4+ T cells from blood. The source of this sequence is an adult in good health and CMV-seronegative. The CDR3: CAISDRDRGHEQYF. In DNA, the CDR3 is TGTGCCATCAGTGATCGGGACAGGGGGCACGAGCAGTACTTC.